Shown below are 6 T cell receptor beta chains from a single sample sequenced in a study of T-cell reconstitution after alpha-beta-depleted transplantation in children. Unique molecular identifiers were incorporated when the TCRbeta library was constructed. TCRdb re-derived calls from the PCR reads in MiXCR, one entry per CDR3 protein. This sample has 100,000 to 120,000 distinct CDR3 sequences, with 10% found just once. The sequenced sample was PBMCs from the stem cell graft donor, obtained from the stem cell graft. These receptors all stem from a human donor who donated a stem cell graft to a child with acute lymphoblastic leukemia.

The table lists this clonotype with many counts. V usage is TRBV4-3 and J usage is TRBJ2-5; tentatively, D is TRBD1 or TRBD2 (5 bases each). The germline V gene has CDR1 LGHNA and CDR2 YSLEER. The length of the CDR3 is 15 residues. Trimming removed 1 base at V and 7 bases at J, with 16 bases between. The CDR3 loop is CASSQVRQAGGTQYF. DNA for the CDR3: TGCGCCAGCAGCCAAGTCCGGCAGGCTGGGGGGACCCAGTACTTC.

This clonotype was seen many times. The CDR3 loop reads CASSLGLAGVGGEQFF. CDR3 DNA sequence: TGTGCCAGCAGCCTGGGACTAGCGGGAGTGGGGGGTGAGCAGTTCTTC. The chain links TRBV7-2 to TRBJ2-1, with 14 bases fitting TRBD2. The CDR3 has 16 amino acids. V shed 5 bases and J 9 bases; nucleotides not matched to a gene: 9. Germline V gene lookup returns CDR1 SGHTA and CDR2 FQGNSA.

This clonotype came up many times. The J gene is TRBJ2-7, the V gene TRBV7-9; weak D call: TRBD1 (6 bases). Germline CDR1 SEHNR, CDR2 FQNEAQ (reference sequence). The CDR3 extends over 15 amino acids. Trimming took 1 base from V and 1 from J, leaving 11 bases between them. CDR3 coding DNA: TGTGCCAGCAGCTTAGGGGCACAGGGATCCTACGAGCAGTACTTC. It translates to CASSLGAQGSYEQYF.

This chain connects TRBV7-4 to TRBJ2-3; the D gene is possibly TRBD1 (6 bases). Per germline, CDR1 SGHVT and CDR2 SQSDAQ. V lost 5 bases and J lost 4, with 16 bases in between. The CDR3 runs to 15 residues. CDR3 sequence (DNA): TGTGCCAGCAGCACCAGACTCCAGGGGTCAGATACGCAGTATTTT. As protein: CASSTRLQGSDTQYF.

This clonotype was observed at least ten times. V is TRBV7-2 and J is TRBJ1-6, with D perhaps matching TRBD1 (6 bases). Germline V gene sequence: CDR1 SGHTA, CDR2 FQGNSA. V was pared by 5 bases and J by 10 bases, with 12 bases between. This CDR3 spans 13 amino acids. The CDR3, as DNA: TGTGCCAGCAGCCTTACAGGGTCCTCACCCCTCCACTTT. Its protein is CASSLTGSSPLHF.

There are many counts of this clonotype. The J gene is TRBJ2-3, the V gene TRBV12-3 or TRBV12-4; D may be TRBD2 (5 bases). CDR3 length equals 10 residues. V lost 8 bases to trimming and J lost 5 bases, with 5 bases between them. CDR3 nucleotides: TGTGCCAGCCGGGGAGATACGCAGTATTTT. As protein: CASRGDTQYF.